The 24 T cell receptor beta chains below come from one sample, sequenced in a study of OX40 agonist ivuxolimab in advanced cancers. Only in-frame clones appear in the TCRdb table, and some are missing; sequencing was by immunoSEQ multiplex PCR. The sample includes 10,000 to 15,000 clones, around 87% of them seen just once. The sample was CD4+ or CD8+ T cells sorted from blood, taken in a trial of the OX40 agonist ivuxolimab. The receptors were gathered from an adult with an advanced solid tumor such as melanoma, head and neck, liver or kidney cancer.

The chain is built from TRBV28 and TRBJ2-5, with 9 bases that match TRBD2. From germline, CDR1 is MDHEN and CDR2 SYDVKM. Unmatched junction bases numbered 1, after V lost 1 base and J lost 4 bases. The CDR3 is 14 residues long. The DNA for the CDR3 is TGTGCCAGCAGTTTATTACTAGCGGGAGAGACCCAGTACTTC. Its protein is CASSLLLAGETQYF.

The rearrangement links TRBV6-1 to TRBJ2-7; no reliable D call. V was pared by 5 bases and J by 11 bases, with 13 bases between. The CDR3 runs 11 residues. Looked up from germline, CDR1 is MNHNS and CDR2 is SASEGT. The CDR3 DNA reads TGTGCCAGCAGTCAATTTAATTCAGAGTACTTC. Amino acids: CASSQFNSEYF.

V gene TRBV7-9 combines with J gene TRBJ2-1, with TRBD2 matching over 12 bases. Trimming took 1 base from V and 6 from J; bases not matched to a gene: 4. This CDR3 spans 16 amino acids. Germline V gene sequence: CDR1 SEHNR, CDR2 FQNEAQ (reference sequence). Here the CDR3 reads CASSLGASGRANEQFF. DNA for the CDR3: TGTGCCAGCAGCTTAGGGGCTAGCGGGAGGGCCAATGAGCAGTTCTTC.

V gene TRBV4-2 combines with J gene TRBJ2-7; 7 bases fit TRBD2. The CDR3 totals 17 residues. The trim removed 0 bases at V and 0 bases at J, leaving 8 bases unmatched. From germline, CDR1 is LGHNA and CDR2 YNFKEQ. The CDR3 nucleotides are TGTGCCAGCAGCCAAGATCTGCTTAGCGGGCCCTCCTACGAGCAGTACTTC. Protein sequence: CASSQDLLSGPSYEQYF.

This chain connects TRBV10-1 to TRBJ2-7, with D possibly being TRBD2 (6 bases). Germline CDR1 is WNHNN and CDR2 is SYGVQD (reference sequence). CDR3 length equals 13 residues. V gave up 6 bases and J gave up 2 bases, with 11 bases separating them. The CDR3 protein is CASSAGRAYEQYF. The CDR3 DNA sequence: TGCGCCAGCAGCGCGGGAAGGGCCTACGAGCAGTACTTC.

The chain couples TRBV28 to TRBJ2-7, with 8 bases lining up with TRBD2. With 5 bases clipped from V and 2 bases from J, the junction kept 5 bases outside the gene matches. Germline lookup yields CDR1 MDHEN and CDR2 SYDVKM. The CDR3 is made up of 14 amino acids. The CDR3 spells CASSPRTSPYEQYF. The CDR3 bases are TGTGCCAGCAGTCCGAGGACTAGCCCCTACGAGCAGTACTTC.

The V and J genes are TRBV4-1 and TRBJ2-3, with 9 positions matching TRBD2. The CDR3 is made up of 16 amino acids. The J segment lost 2 bases and the V segment lost 0 bases, leaving 3 bases of the junction unmatched. The germline V gene has CDR1 MGHRA and CDR2 YSYEKL. CDR3 in DNA: TGCGCCAGCAGCCAAGATTCTAGCGGGGTCACAGATACGCAGTATTTT. Translating it yields CASSQDSSGVTDTQYF.

The V gene is TRBV19, the J gene TRBJ2-7, with no clear D. Trimming left V 5 bases short and J 0 bases short, with 11 bases between. This CDR3 has 14 amino acids. The V gene's germline CDR1 is LNHDA and CDR2 SQIVND (reference sequence). DNA of the CDR3: TGTGCCAGTAGTTTGGCGGTTAGCTCCTACGAGCAGTACTTC. It specifies CASSLAVSSYEQYF.

This chain links TRBV11-2 with TRBJ2-1, with TRBD2 matching over 10 bases. The CDR3 contains 13 residues. Germline assignment: CDR1 SGHAT and CDR2 FQNNGV. Trimming cost V 8 bases and J 10 bases; bases outside gene matches: 8. CDR3 in DNA: TGTGCCAGCCTAGCGGGAGACCCCACAGAGCAGTTCTTC. This sequence encodes CASLAGDPTEQFF.

This sequence joins TRBV28 and TRBJ2-7, with 9 bases aligning to TRBD2. The V gene end was trimmed by 6 bases and the J gene end by 5 bases; junction bases not matched to a gene: 8. The CDR3 spans 14 residues. Per germline, CDR1 MDHEN and CDR2 SYDVKM. CDR3 nucleotides: TGTGCCAGCAGCAGAGGACTAGCGATCGACGAGCAGTACTTC. Amino acids: CASSRGLAIDEQYF.

The chain couples TRBV28 to TRBJ2-7, with 11 bases fitting TRBD2. Germline-derived CDR1 and CDR2 are MDHEN and SYDVKM. CDR3 length: 15 residues. The junction had 10 bases not matched to a gene; V was cut back by 7 bases and J by 5 bases. The CDR3 region has the DNA TGTGCCAGCAAGGAACTAGCGGGAGTGATCCACGAGCAGTACTTC. It specifies CASKELAGVIHEQYF.

The rearrangement joins TRBV19 to TRBJ2-3, with D possibly TRBD2 on 5 matching bases. In germline, CDR1 is LNHDA, CDR2 SQIVND (reference sequence). CDR3 length: 15 residues. V was cut by 6 bases and J by 1 base, with 14 bases left in between. The CDR3 is CASSILLGGTDTQYF. The CDR3 DNA sequence: TGTGCCAGTAGCATTCTCCTCGGGGGCACAGATACGCAGTATTTT.

The rearrangement joins TRBV7-8 to TRBJ2-1; 9 bases are shared with TRBD1. CDR1 is SGHVS and CDR2 is FQNEAQ in the germline V gene. The ends lost 3 bases at V and 5 bases at J; junction bases unmatched: 11. The CDR3 is 17 residues long. CDR3 nucleotides: TGTGCCAGCAGCTTCACCGAAGACAGGGGGAAGGACAATGAGCAGTTCTTC. Translated, it gives CASSFTEDRGKDNEQFF.

The chain links TRBV27 to TRBJ1-2, with D hard to call. Germline lookup yields CDR1 MNHEY and CDR2 SMNVEV (reference sequence). Trimming took off 2 bases at V and 4 bases at J, with 8 bases between the two ends. There are 13 residues in the CDR3. In DNA, the CDR3 is TGTGCCAGCAGTTTAGGGAGGGCCTATGGCTACACCTTC. Encoded protein: CASSLGRAYGYTF.

The chain uses TRBV19 and TRBJ2-2, with 7 bases matching TRBD1. Germline CDR1 LNHDA, CDR2 SQIVND (reference sequence). The CDR3 is 16 amino acids. V dropped 6 bases and J dropped 0; count of bases not matched to a gene: 7. The CDR3 protein is CASSTPGQPNTGELFF. The CDR3 nucleotides read TGTGCCAGTAGCACTCCGGGACAGCCGAACACCGGGGAGCTGTTTTTT.

This clone was observed a single time. This chain links TRBV19 with TRBJ2-1; the D is unclear. The germline gives CDR1 LNHDA, CDR2 SQIVND (reference sequence). V was cut by 6 bases and J by 2 bases, with 2 bases left in between. The CDR3 runs to 11 residues. The chain's CDR3 is CASSTYNEQFF. CDR3 coding DNA: TGTGCCAGTAGCACCTACAATGAGCAGTTCTTC.

The chain joins TRBV6-4 to TRBJ2-1, with 9 positions matching TRBD2. Germline CDR1 and CDR2: MRHNA and SNTAGT. The V segment lost 3 bases and the J segment 7 bases; nucleotides outside the gene matches: 19. The CDR3 spans 19 residues. The CDR3: CASSEWGGPAGGPVNEQFF. The CDR3 DNA reads TGTGCCAGCAGTGAATGGGGTGGTCCCGCGGGAGGGCCGGTTAATGAGCAGTTCTTC.

This clone was picked up one time. The J gene is TRBJ2-2, the V gene TRBV11-3; D perhaps matches TRBD2 (5 bases). Trimming cost V 3 bases and J 7 bases, with 18 bases left between them. This CDR3 region has 16 residues. The V gene's germline CDR1 is SGHNT and CDR2 YENEEA. CDR3 coding DNA: TGTGCCAGCAGCTTTACGGGGTTTCGATCGGGCGGGGAGCTGTTTTTT. It is translated as CASSFTGFRSGGELFF.

The chain recombines TRBV10-3 with TRBJ1-5, with a tentative D call TRBD1 (5 bases). Trimming pared 0 bases from V and 4 bases from J, leaving 10 bases between. This CDR3 contains 15 residues. Germline V gene lookup returns CDR1 ENHRY and CDR2 SYGVKD. In DNA form, the CDR3 reads TGTGCCATCAGTGAGTCGGGGGGGGGAAATCAGCCCCAGCATTTT. Protein product: CAISESGGGNQPQHF.

This chain uses TRBV5-6 with TRBJ1-5; perhaps TRBD1 as D (6 bases). The germline CDR1 and CDR2 sequences are SGHDT and YYEEEE. V lost 3 bases, J lost 1 base, and 8 bases lay in between. The CDR3 sequence is 14 residues long. This chain's CDR3 is CASSSGESNQPQHF. CDR3 nucleotides: TGTGCCAGCAGCTCAGGGGAGAGCAATCAGCCCCAGCATTTT. Based on the CDR3 plus reference TRBV5-6 and TRBJ1-5, the full variable domain is DAGVTQSPTHLIKTRGQQVTLRCSPKSGHDTVSWYQQALGQGPQFIFQYYEEEERQRGNFPDRFSGHQFPNYSSELNVNALLLGDSALYLCASSSGESNQPQHFGDGTRLSIL.

This chain joins TRBV2 and TRBJ2-2; D is possibly TRBD2 (6 bases). The CDR3 runs 15 residues. The germline V and J ends were trimmed by 5 bases and 4 bases, with 14 bases remaining between them. Germline CDR1 SNHLY, CDR2 FYNNEI. CDR3 nucleotide sequence: TGTGCCAGCAGTAAGCCGGGAGTCACCACCGGGGAGCTGTTTTTT. This sequence encodes CASSKPGVTTGELFF. Based on the CDR3 plus reference TRBV2 and TRBJ2-2, the full variable domain is EPEVTQTPSHQVTQMGQEVILRCVPISNHLYFYWYRQILGQKVEFLVSFYNNEISEKSEIFDDQFSVERPDGSNFTLKIRSTKLEDSAMYFCASSKPGVTTGELFFGEGSRLTVL.

This chain connects TRBV9 to TRBJ1-2, with TRBD1 as a possible D gene (6 bases). V was shortened by 0 bases and J by 6 bases, with 24 bases between the two germline ends. CDR3 length: 18 residues. Per the germline V gene, CDR1 is SGDLS and CDR2 is YYNGEE. The CDR3 DNA reads as TGTGCCAGCAGCGTAGTAGGAGGGACACAGGTGGCTCAGGATGGCTACACCTTC. This sequence encodes CASSVVGGTQVAQDGYTF.

The rearrangement joins TRBV7-2 to TRBJ2-7, with 8 bases identical to TRBD1. Germline loops: CDR1 SGHTA, CDR2 FQGNSA. Germline trimming cut 5 bases from V and 4 bases from J; bases unmatched to any gene: 10. The CDR3 totals 15 residues. CDR3: CASSPMDRVLYEQYF. In DNA, the CDR3 is TGTGCCAGCAGCCCTATGGACAGGGTACTTTACGAGCAGTACTTC. The full variable domain, in which reference TRBV7-2 and TRBJ2-7 provide the parts outside the CDR3, is GAGVSQSPSNKVTEKGKDVELRCDPISGHTALYWYRQSLGQGLEFLIYFQGNSAPDKSGLPSDRFSAERTGGSVSTLTIQRTQQEDSAVYLCASSPMDRVLYEQYFGPGTRLTVT.

The chain combines TRBV6-1 with TRBJ1-2; no reliable D call. Germline loops: CDR1 MNHNS, CDR2 SASEGT. The CDR3 runs 14 residues. Trimming removed 7 bases at V and 5 bases at J, with 17 bases between. DNA for the CDR3: TGTGCCAGCACCCAGACAACCCTAGGGTATGGCTACACCTTC. Protein sequence: CASTQTTLGYGYTF.